The sequence of this T cell receptor (beta chain) was determined in a study of cytomegalovirus exposure and HLA in healthy donors. Study-wide results and caveats: Altogether, 160 or so TCR beta chains were recorded as cytomegalovirus-associated.

Comment on this clone: Its specificity is unknown.

Researchers ran the PCR with 60 Vbeta and 13 Jbeta primers. Authors' methods: The authors later counted some 76 million unique TCR beta chains, 9.5 million to 13 million of them shared. TCRdb keeps only in-frame clones here, not all; method: immunoSEQ multiplex PCR. D and trimming were read from the DNA, whereas the V and J calls and clone size are those reported in that table. The sample has over 70,000 clones; 70% to 80% are singletons. Per the germline V gene, CDR1 is LGHNA and CDR2 is YSLEER. This CDR3 region has 13 residues. V dropped 4 bases and J dropped 4; count of bases not matched to a gene: 3.

What was sequenced was PBMCs. The TCR was taken from a man aged 30 to 39 in good health and CMV-seronegative. The chain couples TRBV4-3 to TRBJ2-5; 7 nucleotides align to TRBD2. The CDR3 here is CASSPSSGETQYF. The CDR3 nucleotides are TGCGCCAGCAGCCCCTCTAGCGGAGAGACCCAGTACTTC.